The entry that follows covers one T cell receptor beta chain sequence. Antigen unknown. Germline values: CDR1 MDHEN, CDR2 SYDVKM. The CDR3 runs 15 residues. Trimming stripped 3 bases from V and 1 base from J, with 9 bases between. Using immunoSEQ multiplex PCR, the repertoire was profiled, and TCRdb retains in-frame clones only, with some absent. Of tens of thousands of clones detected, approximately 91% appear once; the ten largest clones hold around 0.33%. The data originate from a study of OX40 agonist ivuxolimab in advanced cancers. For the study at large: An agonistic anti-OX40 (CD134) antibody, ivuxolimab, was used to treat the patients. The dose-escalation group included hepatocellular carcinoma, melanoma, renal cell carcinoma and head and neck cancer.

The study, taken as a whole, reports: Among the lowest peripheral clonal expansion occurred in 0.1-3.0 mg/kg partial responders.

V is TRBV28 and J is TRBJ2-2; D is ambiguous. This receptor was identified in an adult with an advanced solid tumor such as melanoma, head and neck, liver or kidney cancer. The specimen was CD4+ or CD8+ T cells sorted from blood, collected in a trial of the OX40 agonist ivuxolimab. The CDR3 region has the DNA TGTGCCAGCAGTTTTTCGACCGTGAACACCGGGGAGCTGTTTTTT. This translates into CASSFSTVNTGELFF. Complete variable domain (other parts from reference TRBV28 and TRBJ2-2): DVKVTQSSRYLVKRTGEKVFLECVQDMDHENMFWYRQDPGLGLRLIYFSYDVKMKEKGDIPEGYSVSREKKERFSLILESASTNQTSMYLCASSFSTVNTGELFFGEGSRLTVL.